The 15 T cell receptor beta chains below come from one sample, sequenced in a study of Graves' ophthalmopathy and Graves' hyperthyroidism. Transcripts of RNA were the source for amplifying TCR beta CDR3 regions. Second-round multiplex PCR came after a first-round RT-PCR that employed HTBI primers. TCRdb re-derived calls from the multiplex PCR reads in MiXCR, one entry per CDR3 protein. This sample has 40,000 to 45,000 distinct CDR3 sequences, with over 40% found just once. The sequencing input was peripheral blood. All receptors derive from an adult man with Graves' ophthalmopathy.

The chain is built from TRBV5-1 and TRBJ1-4; D gene ambiguous. CDR1 SGHRS and CDR2 YFSETQ come from the germline V gene. This CDR3 comprises 17 residues. V was trimmed by 2 bases and J by 7 bases, leaving 21 bases between them. CDR3 in DNA: TGCGCCAGCAGCTTTCCAGGTCAGGTCCTGTTTGCTGAAAAACTGTTTTTT. This translates into CASSFPGQVLFAEKLFF.

The genes are TRBV10-3 and TRBJ1-2; possibly TRBD1 for D (6 bases). CDR1 is ENHRY, CDR2 SYGVKD, per germline. The germline V and J ends were trimmed by 10 bases and 2 bases, with 17 bases remaining between them. This CDR3 region has 14 residues. The DNA for the CDR3 is TGTGCCACCCGGACAGAGGGGGGCAACTATGGCTACACCTTC. It translates to CATRTEGGNYGYTF.

The V call is TRBV19, the J call TRBJ2-1; D call uncertain. Germline V gene lookup returns CDR1 LNHDA and CDR2 SQIVND (reference sequence). The CDR3 is 14 residues long. V was clipped by 0 bases and J by 5 bases, with 8 bases between them. Here the CDR3 DNA reads TGTGCCAGTAGTATAGACCATAGAGACAATGAGCAGTTCTTC. Translating gives CASSIDHRDNEQFF.

Note on this clonotype: The germline gene is not matched at one end of the junction; a read error may be the cause. This chain connects TRBV5-1 to TRBJ2-3, with 7 nucleotides matching TRBD1. Germline CDR1 reads SGHRS; CDR2 reads YFSETQ. The CDR3 consists of 13 residues. The DNA for the CDR3 is TGCGCCAGCAGCCAAGTCAGGACAGGTACGCAGTATTTT. Protein product: CASSQVRTGTQYF.

As regards this clonotype: In this CDR3 the conserved last residue, phenylalanine or tryptophan, is missing, so a read error is likely. No DNA is shown, since the ends of the CDR3 on it are uncertain; the CDR3 is the one TCRdb lists. This chain joins TRBV7-9 and TRBJ2-5; TRBD1 is taken as the D call from the table, unchecked against the DNA. The germline V gene encodes CDR1 SEHNR and CDR2 FQNEAQ (reference sequence). Ends included, the CDR3 has 14 residues. CDR3 residues: CASAGDSGGYTFGS.

CDR3 in DNA: TGTGCCAGTAGATCGGGGGGTGGGGGTGTCAGTCAGCCCCAGCATTTT. Its protein product is CASRSGGGGVSQPQHF. J is TRBJ1-5 and V is TRBV19; TRBD1 is a possible D gene (5 bases). CDR3 length: 16 residues. V dropped 6 bases and J dropped 6 bases, with 21 bases sitting between them. Germline CDR1 reads LNHDA; CDR2 reads SQIVND (reference sequence).

This clonotype has at least ten counts. The chain joins TRBV6-1 to TRBJ1-2, with D tentatively TRBD1 (5 bases). Germline CDR1 and CDR2: MNHNS and SASEGT. Trimming took 4 bases from V and 0 from J, leaving 15 bases between them. This CDR3 region has 16 residues. In DNA, the CDR3 is TGTGCCAGCAGTGCCTCCGGGACTCAAGCTAACTATGGCTACACCTTC. This gives the protein CASSASGTQANYGYTF.

V gene TRBV29-1 combines with J gene TRBJ1-1, with TRBD1 as a possible D gene (6 bases). The V and J ends lost 7 bases and 7 bases respectively, with 22 bases between them. The CDR3 spans 14 residues. CDR1 and CDR2 (germline): SQVTM, ANQGSEA. The CDR3, as DNA: TGCAGCGCCTTCGACAGGAAGTCTTACAATGAAGCTTTCTTT. This encodes CSAFDRKSYNEAFF.

The rearrangement joins TRBV20-1 to TRBJ2-1; TRBD2 matches at 12 bases. Trimming cost V 3 bases and J 15 bases; bases outside gene matches: 9. The CDR3 sequence is 13 residues long. CDR1 and CDR2 from the germline V gene are DFQATT and SNEGSKA (reference sequence). CDR3 coding DNA: TGCAGTGCTAGTTCCGGGACTAGCGGGTTTGGGTTCTTC. Protein product: CSASSGTSGFGFF.

The genes are TRBV20-1 and TRBJ1-1; D may be TRBD1 (5 bases). The ends were cut back, 3 bases at V and 6 bases at J, with 20 bases in the middle. The germline CDR1 and CDR2 sequences are DFQATT and SNEGSKA (reference sequence). The length of the CDR3 is 15 residues. CDR3 in amino acids: CSARALGRETAEAFF. The CDR3 region has the DNA TGCAGTGCTAGGGCCCTCGGGAGAGAGACAGCTGAAGCTTTCTTT.

The chain has TRBV6-5 and TRBJ1-1, with D possibly being TRBD1 (5 bases). Between the trimmed V and J ends, which lost 5 bases and 2 bases, there was a span of 15 bases. Germline CDR1 and CDR2: MNHEY and SVGAGI. The CDR3 is made up of 15 amino acids. The CDR3 DNA sequence: TGTGCCAGCAGTACTACTAGCGGGGGAAACACTGAAGCTTTCTTT. It codes for CASSTTSGGNTEAFF.

V gene TRBV11-2 combines with J gene TRBJ2-5, with TRBD1 matching over 11 bases. The germline V gene encodes CDR1 SGHAT and CDR2 FQNNGV. CDR3 length: 15 amino acids. V lost 1 base to trimming and J lost 4 bases; unmatched junction nucleotides: 2. CDR3 amino acids: CASSLGGTGGETQYF. DNA of the CDR3: TGTGCCAGCAGCTTAGGGGGGACAGGGGGAGAGACCCAGTACTTC.

With respect to this clonotype: Sequence at one end of the junction differs from germline and may be a read error. The chain links TRBV15 to TRBJ1-5; 12 nucleotides line up with TRBD1. CDR3 length equals 20 residues. The germline CDR1 and CDR2 sequences are LNHNV and YYDKDF (reference sequence). In DNA, the CDR3 is TGTGCCACCAGCGGAGGCTCCGCCGGGACAGGGGGCATAAGCAATCAGCCACAGCATTTT. Amino acids: CATSGGSAGTGGISNQPQHF.

Comments on this clonotype: Since the CDR3 does not end with the conserved phenylalanine or tryptophan, this likely comes from a read error. The DNA is left out, because the CDR3 cannot be placed on it with certainty; the CDR3 is given as TCRdb lists it. The J gene is TRBJ2-1, the V gene TRBV12-3 or TRBV12-4. The CDR3 length is 8 residues, termini included. CDR3 residues: CASSSYPS.

This chain links TRBV7-6 with TRBJ1-1; TRBD1 might be the D (6 bases). Trimming shortened V by 4 bases and J by 6 bases, and 12 bases separated the two germline ends. The germline V gene has CDR1 SGHVS and CDR2 FNYEAQ. CDR3 length: 13 residues. This chain's CDR3 is CASSSRGAAEAFF. The CDR3 DNA is TGTGCCAGCAGCTCGAGGGGGGCAGCTGAAGCTTTCTTT. Combining the CDR3 with reference TRBV7-6 and TRBJ1-1 gives the whole variable domain GAGVSQSPRYKVTKRGQDVALRCDPISGHVSLYWYRQALGQGPEFLTYFNYEAQQDKSGLPNDRFSAERPEGSISTLTIQRTEQRDSAMYRCASSSRGAAEAFFGQGTRLTVV.